This TCR beta chain emerged from a study of T cell changes during pregnancy in multiple sclerosis (dated by TCRdb to the late 2010s). Context from the whole study: In women with multiple sclerosis, the researchers looked at how the T cell repertoire shifted as pregnancy progressed.

Worth noting for this clone: The clone's antigen remains unknown. Nothing much larger sits one base from this clone, and base qualities are not available.

The CDR1 and CDR2 encoded by the germline V gene are SNHLY and FYNNEI. Unmatched junction bases come to 12, with V trimmed by 9 bases and J by 1 base. Including cysteine and phenylalanine, the CDR3 has 16 amino acids. Only the CDR3 part of the read is kept: 48 bases, read in frame from the first base. The protocol used for the library was the immunoSEQ multiplex PCR assay. Not all clones reach the TCRdb copy of this immuneACCESS table, which keeps in-frame sequences only. Checked studies attribute under half of the gap to unresolved V genes and leave the rest unexplained. The sample records about 19,000 clones, over 80% of which are singletons. The ten biggest clones cover nearly 5.5% of the sample.

Recombination linked TRBV2 to TRBJ1-1; TRBD1 fits 9 bases in the junction. This clonotype was obtained from a female donor in good health, enrolled as a control in a pregnancy study. The sequences come from CD8+ T cells from peripheral blood mononuclear cells, collected after pregnancy. The nucleotide sequence reads as follows: TGTGCCAGAACAGGGGGCGGGTTGTCATGGAACACTGAAGCTTTCTTT. It translates to CARTGGGLSWNTEAFF.